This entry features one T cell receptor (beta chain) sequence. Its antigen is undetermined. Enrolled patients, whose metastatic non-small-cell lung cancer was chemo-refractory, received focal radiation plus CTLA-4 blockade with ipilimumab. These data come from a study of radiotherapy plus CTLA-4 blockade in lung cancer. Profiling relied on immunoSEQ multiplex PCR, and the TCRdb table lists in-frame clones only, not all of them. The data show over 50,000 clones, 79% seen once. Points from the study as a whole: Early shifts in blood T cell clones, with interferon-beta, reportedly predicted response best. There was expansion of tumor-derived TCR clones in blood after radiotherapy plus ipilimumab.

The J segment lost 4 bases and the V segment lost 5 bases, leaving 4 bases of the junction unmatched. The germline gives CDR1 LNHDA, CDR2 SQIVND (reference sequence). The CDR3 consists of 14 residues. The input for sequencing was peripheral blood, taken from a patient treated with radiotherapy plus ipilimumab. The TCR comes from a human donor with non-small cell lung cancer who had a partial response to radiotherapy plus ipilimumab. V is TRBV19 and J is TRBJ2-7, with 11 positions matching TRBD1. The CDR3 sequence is CASSPGQGAYEQYF. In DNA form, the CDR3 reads TGTGCCAGTAGTCCTGGACAGGGGGCATACGAGCAGTACTTC.